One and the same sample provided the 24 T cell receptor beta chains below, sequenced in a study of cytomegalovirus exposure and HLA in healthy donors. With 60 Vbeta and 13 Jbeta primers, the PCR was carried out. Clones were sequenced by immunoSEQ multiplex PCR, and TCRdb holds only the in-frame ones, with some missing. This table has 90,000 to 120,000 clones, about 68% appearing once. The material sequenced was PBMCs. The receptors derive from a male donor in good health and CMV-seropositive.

The CDR3 region is CAWSAPGLYEQYF. CDR3 coding DNA: TGTGCCTGGAGCGCACCGGGGTTATACGAGCAGTACTTC. This rearrangement joins TRBV30 to TRBJ2-7; D might be TRBD2 (5 bases). The CDR3 has 13 residues. Germline loops: CDR1 GTSNPN, CDR2 SVGIG (reference sequence). Trimming took off 3 bases at V and 4 bases at J, with 13 bases between the two ends.

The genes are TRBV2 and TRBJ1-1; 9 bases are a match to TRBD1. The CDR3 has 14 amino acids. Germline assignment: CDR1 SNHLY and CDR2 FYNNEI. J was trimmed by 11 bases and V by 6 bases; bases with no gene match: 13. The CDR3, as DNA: TGTGCCAGCAGCGACCTAGTAGGACAGGGGAGGGCTTTCTTT. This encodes CASSDLVGQGRAFF.

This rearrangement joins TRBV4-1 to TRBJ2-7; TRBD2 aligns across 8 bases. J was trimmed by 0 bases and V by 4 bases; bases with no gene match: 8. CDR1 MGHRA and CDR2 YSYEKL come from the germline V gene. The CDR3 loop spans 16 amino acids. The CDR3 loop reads CASSRPGGALSYEQYF. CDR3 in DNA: TGCGCCAGCAGCCGACCCGGGGGGGCCCTCTCCTACGAGCAGTACTTC.

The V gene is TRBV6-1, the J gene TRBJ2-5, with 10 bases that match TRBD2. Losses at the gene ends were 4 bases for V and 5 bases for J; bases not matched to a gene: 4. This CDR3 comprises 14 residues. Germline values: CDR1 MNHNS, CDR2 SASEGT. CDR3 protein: CASSALTSGETQYF. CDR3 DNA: TGTGCCAGCAGTGCCCTGACTAGCGGGGAGACCCAGTACTTC.

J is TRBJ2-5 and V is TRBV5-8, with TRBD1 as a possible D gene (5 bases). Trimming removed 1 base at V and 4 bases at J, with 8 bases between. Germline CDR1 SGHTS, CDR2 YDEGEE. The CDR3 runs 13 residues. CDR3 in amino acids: CASSLMGLETQYF. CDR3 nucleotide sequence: TGTGCCAGCAGCTTGATGGGGCTAGAGACCCAGTACTTC.

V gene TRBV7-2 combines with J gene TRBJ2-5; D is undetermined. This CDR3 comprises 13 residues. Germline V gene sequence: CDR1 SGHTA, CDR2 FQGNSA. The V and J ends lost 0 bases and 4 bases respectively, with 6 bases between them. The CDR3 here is CASSLAHRETQYF. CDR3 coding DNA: TGTGCCAGCAGCTTAGCGCACAGAGAGACCCAGTACTTC.

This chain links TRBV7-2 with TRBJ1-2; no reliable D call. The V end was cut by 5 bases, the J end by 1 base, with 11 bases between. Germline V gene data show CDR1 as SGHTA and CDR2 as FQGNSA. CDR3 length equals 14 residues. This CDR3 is CASSPDGSNYGYTF. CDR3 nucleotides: TGTGCCAGCAGCCCCGATGGCAGTAACTATGGCTACACCTTC.

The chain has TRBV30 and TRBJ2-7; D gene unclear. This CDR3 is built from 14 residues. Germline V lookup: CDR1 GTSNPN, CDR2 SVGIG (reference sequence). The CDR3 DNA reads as TGTGCTCTCACAGTATACCGACACTCTTACGAGCAGTACTTC. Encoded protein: CALTVYRHSYEQYF.

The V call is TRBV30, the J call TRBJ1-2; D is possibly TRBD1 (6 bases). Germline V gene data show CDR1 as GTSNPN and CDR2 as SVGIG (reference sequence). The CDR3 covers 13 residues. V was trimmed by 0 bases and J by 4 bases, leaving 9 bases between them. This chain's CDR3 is CAWSVDRIYGYTF. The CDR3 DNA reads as TGTGCCTGGAGTGTAGACAGGATCTATGGCTACACCTTC.

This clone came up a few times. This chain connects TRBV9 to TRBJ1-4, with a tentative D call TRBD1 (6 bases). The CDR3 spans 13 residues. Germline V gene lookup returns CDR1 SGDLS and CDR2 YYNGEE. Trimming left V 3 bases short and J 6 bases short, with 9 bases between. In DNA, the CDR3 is TGTGCCAGCAGCGAGGGGGGGGATGAAAAACTGTTTTTT. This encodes CASSEGGDEKLFF. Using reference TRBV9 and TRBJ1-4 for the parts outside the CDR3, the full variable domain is DSGVTQTPKHLITATGQRVTLRCSPRSGDLSVYWYQQSLDQGLQFLIQYYNGEERAKGNILERFSAQQFPDLHSELNLSSLELGDSALYFCASSEGGDEKLFFGSGTQLSVL.

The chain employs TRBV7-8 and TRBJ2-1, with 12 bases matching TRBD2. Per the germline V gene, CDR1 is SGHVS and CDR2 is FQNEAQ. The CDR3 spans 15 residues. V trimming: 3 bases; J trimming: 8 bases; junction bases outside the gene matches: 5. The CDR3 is CASSFPSGGAYEQFF. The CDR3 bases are TGTGCCAGCAGCTTCCCTAGCGGGGGGGCGTATGAGCAGTTCTTC.

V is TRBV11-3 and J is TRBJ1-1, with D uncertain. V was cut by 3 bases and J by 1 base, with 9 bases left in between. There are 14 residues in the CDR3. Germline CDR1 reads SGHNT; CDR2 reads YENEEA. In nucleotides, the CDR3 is TGTGCCAGCAGCTTGGGCCAGGAGAACACTGAAGCTTTCTTT. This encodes CASSLGQENTEAFF.

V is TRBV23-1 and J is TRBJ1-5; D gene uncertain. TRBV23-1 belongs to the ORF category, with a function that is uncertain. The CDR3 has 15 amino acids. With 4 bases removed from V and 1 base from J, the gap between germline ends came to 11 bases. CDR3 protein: CASSRDTGSNQPQHF. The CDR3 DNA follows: TGCGCCAGCAGTCGGGATACGGGGAGCAATCAGCCCCAGCATTTT.

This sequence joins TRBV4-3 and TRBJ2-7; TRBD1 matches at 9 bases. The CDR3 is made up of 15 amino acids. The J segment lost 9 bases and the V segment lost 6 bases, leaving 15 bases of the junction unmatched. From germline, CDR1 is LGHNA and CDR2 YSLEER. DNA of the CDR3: TGCGCCAGCAGTCCCGGGACAGGGCTCCCCTGTGGGCAGTACTTC. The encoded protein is CASSPGTGLPCGQYF.

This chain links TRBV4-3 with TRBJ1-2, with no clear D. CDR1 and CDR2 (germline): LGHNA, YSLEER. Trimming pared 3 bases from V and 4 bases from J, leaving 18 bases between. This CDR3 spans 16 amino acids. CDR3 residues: CASSQRGGYGVYGYTF. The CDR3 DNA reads TGCGCCAGCAGCCAGCGGGGAGGGTACGGAGTCTATGGCTACACCTTC.

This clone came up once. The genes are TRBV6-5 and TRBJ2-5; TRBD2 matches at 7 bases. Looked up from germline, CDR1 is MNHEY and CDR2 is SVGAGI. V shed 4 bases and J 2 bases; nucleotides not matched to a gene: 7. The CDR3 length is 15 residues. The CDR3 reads CASSWGGRRQETQYF. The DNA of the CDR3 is TGTGCCAGCAGTTGGGGGGGAAGAAGGCAAGAGACCCAGTACTTC.

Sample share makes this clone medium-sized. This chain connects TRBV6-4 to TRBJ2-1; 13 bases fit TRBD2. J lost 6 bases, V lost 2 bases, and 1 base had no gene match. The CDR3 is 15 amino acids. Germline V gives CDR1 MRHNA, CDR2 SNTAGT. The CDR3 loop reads CASSDTSGGANEQFF. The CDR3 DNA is TGTGCCAGCAGTGACACTAGCGGGGGGGCCAATGAGCAGTTCTTC.

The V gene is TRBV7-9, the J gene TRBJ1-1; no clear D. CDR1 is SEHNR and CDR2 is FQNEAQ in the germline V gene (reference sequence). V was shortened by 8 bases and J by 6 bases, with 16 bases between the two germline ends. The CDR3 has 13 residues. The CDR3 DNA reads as TGTGCCAGCCGGCGGGGTAACTCGGCTGAAGCTTTCTTT. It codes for CASRRGNSAEAFF.

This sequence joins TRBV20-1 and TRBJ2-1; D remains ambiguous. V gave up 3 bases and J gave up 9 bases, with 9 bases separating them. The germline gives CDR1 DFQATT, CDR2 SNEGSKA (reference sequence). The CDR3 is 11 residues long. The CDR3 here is CSARPNGEQFF. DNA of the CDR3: TGCAGTGCTAGGCCTAATGGTGAGCAGTTCTTC.

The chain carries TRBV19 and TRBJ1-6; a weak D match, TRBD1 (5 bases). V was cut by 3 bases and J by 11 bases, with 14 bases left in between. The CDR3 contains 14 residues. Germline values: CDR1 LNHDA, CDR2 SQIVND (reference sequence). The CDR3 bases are TGTGCCAGTAGTATCGACAGCCCCTGGACACCCCTCCACTTT. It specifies CASSIDSPWTPLHF.

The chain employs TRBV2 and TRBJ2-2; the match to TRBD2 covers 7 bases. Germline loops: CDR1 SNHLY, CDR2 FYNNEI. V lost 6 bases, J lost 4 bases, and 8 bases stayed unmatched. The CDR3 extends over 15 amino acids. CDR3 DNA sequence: TGTGCCAGCAGCCCAAGCGGGACCGGCACCGGGGAGCTGTTTTTT. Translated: CASSPSGTGTGELFF.

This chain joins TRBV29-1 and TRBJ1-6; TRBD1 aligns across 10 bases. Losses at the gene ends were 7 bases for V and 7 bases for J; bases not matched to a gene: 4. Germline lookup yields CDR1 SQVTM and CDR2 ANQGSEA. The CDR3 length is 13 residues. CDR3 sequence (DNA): TGCAGCGCTGGACAGGGGGGCAATTCACCCCTCCACTTT. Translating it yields CSAGQGGNSPLHF.

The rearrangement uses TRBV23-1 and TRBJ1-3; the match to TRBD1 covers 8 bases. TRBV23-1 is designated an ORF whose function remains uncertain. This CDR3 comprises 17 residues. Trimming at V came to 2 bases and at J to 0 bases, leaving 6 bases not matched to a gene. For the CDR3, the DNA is TGCGCCAGCAGTCAACGGGACAGGCCCCGCTCTGGAAACACCATATATTTT. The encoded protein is CASSQRDRPRSGNTIYF.

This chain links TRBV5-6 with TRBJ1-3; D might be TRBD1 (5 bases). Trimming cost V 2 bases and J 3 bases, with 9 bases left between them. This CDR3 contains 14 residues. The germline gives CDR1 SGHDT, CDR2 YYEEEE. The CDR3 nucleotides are TGTGCCAGCAGCTTAGGGGAAAGTGGAAACACCATATATTTT. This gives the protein CASSLGESGNTIYF. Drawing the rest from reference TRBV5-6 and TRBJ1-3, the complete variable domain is DAGVTQSPTHLIKTRGQQVTLRCSPKSGHDTVSWYQQALGQGPQFIFQYYEEEERQRGNFPDRFSGHQFPNYSSELNVNALLLGDSALYLCASSLGESGNTIYFGEGSWLTVV.